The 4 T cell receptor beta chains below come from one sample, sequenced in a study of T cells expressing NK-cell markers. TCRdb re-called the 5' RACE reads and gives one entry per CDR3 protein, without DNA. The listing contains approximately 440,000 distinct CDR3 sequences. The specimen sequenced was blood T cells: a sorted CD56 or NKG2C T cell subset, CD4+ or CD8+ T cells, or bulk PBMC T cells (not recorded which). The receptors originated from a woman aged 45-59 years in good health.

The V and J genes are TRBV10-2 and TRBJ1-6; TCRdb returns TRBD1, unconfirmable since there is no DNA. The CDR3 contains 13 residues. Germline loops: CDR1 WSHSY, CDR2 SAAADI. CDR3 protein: CASRDRDYSPLHF.

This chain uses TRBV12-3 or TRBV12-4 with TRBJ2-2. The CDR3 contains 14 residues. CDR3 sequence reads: CASSPVLNTGELFF.

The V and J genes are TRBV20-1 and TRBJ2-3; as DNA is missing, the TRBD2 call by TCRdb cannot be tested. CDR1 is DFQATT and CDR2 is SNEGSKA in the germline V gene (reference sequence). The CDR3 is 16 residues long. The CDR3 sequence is CSARASSGLSTDTQYF.

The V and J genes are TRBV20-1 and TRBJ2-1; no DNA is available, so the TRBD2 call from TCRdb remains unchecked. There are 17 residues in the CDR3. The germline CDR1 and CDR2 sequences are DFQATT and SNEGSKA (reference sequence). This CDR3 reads CSAPERLAGGPVYEQFF.